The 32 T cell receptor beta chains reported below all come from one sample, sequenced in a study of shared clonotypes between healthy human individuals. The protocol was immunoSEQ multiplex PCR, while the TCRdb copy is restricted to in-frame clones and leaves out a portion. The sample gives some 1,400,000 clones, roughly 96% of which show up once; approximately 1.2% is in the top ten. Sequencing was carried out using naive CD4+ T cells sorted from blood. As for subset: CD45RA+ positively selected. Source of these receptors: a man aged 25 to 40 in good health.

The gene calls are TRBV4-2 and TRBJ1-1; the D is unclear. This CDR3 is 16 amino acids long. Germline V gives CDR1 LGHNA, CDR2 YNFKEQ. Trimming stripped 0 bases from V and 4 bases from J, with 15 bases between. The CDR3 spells CASSQELSQVGTEAFF. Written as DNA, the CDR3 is TGTGCCAGCAGCCAAGAGTTGTCCCAGGTGGGCACTGAAGCTTTCTTT.

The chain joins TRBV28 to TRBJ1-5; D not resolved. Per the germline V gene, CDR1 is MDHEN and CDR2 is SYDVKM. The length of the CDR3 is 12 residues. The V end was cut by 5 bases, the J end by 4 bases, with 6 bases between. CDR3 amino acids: CASSQQNQPQHF. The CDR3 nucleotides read TGTGCCAGCAGTCAGCAAAATCAGCCCCAGCATTTT.

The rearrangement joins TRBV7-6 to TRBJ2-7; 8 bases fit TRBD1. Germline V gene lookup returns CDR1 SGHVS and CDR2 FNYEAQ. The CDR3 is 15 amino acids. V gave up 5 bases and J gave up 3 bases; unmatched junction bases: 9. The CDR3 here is CASSEDRGGHYEQYF. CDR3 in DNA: TGTGCCAGCAGCGAAGACAGGGGAGGCCACTACGAGCAGTACTTC.

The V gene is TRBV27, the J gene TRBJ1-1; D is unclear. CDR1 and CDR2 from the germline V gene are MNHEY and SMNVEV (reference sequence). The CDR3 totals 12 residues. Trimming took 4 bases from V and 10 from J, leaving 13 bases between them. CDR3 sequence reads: CASSSPAGRAFF. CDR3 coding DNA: TGTGCCAGCAGTTCCCCGGCCGGAAGAGCTTTCTTT.

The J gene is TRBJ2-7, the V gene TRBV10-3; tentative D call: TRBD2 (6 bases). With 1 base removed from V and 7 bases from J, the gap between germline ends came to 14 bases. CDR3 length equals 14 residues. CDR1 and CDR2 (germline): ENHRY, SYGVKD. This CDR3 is CAISEFQEAGEQYF. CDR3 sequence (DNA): TGTGCCATCAGTGAGTTTCAGGAGGCGGGGGAGCAGTACTTC.

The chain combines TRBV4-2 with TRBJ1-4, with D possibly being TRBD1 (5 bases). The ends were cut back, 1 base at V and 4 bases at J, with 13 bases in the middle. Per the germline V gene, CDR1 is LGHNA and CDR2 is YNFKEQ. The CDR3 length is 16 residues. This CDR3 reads CASSQGVGLINEKLFF. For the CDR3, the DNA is TGTGCCAGCAGCCAAGGGGTGGGACTAATTAATGAAAAACTGTTTTTT.

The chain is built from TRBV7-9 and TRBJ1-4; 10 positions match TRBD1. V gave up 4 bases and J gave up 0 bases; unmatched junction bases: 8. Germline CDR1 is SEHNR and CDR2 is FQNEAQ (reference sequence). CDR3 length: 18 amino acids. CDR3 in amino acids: CASSWGTGDHTTNEKLFF. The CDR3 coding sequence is TGTGCCAGCAGCTGGGGGACAGGGGATCACACAACTAATGAAAAACTGTTTTTT.

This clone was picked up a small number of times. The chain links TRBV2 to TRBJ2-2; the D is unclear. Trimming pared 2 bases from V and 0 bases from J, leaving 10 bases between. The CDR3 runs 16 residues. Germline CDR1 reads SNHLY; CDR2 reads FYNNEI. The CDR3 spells CASSELQQSNTGELFF. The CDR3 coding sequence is TGTGCCAGCAGTGAACTGCAGCAGTCGAACACCGGGGAGCTGTTTTTT.

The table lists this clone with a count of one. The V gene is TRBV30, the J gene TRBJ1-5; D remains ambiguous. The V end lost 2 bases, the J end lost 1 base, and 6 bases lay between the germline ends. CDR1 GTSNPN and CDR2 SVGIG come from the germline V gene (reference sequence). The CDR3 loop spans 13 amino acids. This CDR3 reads CAWSMGSNQPQHF. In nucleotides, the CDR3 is TGTGCCTGGAGTATGGGGAGCAATCAGCCCCAGCATTTT.

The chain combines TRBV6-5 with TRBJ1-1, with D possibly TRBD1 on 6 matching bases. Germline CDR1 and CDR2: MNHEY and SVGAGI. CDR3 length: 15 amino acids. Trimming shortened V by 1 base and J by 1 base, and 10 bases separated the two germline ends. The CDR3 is CASSYLGTRNTEAFF. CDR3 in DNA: TGTGCCAGCAGTTACTTAGGGACAAGGAACACTGAAGCTTTCTTT.

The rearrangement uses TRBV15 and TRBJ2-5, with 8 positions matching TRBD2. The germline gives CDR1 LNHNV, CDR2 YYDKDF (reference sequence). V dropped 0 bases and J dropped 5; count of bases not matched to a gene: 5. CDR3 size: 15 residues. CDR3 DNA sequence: TGTGCCACCAGCAGAGAGCGGGGGGCGTGGGAGACCCAGTACTTC. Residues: CATSRERGAWETQYF.

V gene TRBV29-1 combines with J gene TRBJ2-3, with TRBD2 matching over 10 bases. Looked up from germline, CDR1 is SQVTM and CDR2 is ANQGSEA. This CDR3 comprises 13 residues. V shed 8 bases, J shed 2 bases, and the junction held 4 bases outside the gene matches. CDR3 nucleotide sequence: TGCAGCACTAGCGGGGTCTCCACAGATACGCAGTATTTT. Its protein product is CSTSGVSTDTQYF.

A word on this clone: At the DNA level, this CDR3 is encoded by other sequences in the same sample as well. Written as DNA, the CDR3 is TGTGCCAGCAGTTCATCAGGGGGCAACACTGAAGCTTTCTTT. Encoded protein: CASSSSGGNTEAFF. The V gene is TRBV27, the J gene TRBJ1-1; 8 nucleotides line up with TRBD1. V lost 4 bases and J lost 2; bases outside the gene matches: 3. Germline CDR1 and CDR2: MNHEY and SMNVEV (reference sequence). This CDR3 has 14 amino acids.

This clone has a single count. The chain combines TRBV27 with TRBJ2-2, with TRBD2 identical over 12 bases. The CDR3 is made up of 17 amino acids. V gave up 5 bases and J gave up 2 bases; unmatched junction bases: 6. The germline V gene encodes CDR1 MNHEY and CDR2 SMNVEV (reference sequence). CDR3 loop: CASSPTSGRGNTGELFF. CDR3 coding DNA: TGTGCCAGCAGTCCGACTAGCGGGAGAGGTAACACCGGGGAGCTGTTTTTT.

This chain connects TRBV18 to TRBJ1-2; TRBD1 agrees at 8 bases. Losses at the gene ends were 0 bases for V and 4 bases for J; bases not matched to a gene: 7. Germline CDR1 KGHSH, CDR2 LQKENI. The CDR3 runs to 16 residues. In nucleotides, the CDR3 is TGTGCCAGCTCACCACCCGGGACAGGCGAAGTCTATGGCTACACCTTC. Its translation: CASSPPGTGEVYGYTF. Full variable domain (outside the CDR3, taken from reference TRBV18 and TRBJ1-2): NAGVMQNPRHLVRRRGQEARLRCSPMKGHSHVYWYRQLPEEGLKFMVYLQKENIIDESGMPKERFSAEFPKEGPSILRIQQVVRGDSAAYFCASSPPGTGEVYGYTFGSGTRLTVV.

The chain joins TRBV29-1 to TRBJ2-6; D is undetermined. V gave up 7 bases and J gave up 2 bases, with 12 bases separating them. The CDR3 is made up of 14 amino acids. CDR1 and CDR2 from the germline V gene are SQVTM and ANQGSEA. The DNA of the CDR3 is TGCAGCGCAGGTGACGCGGCTGGGGCCAACGTCCTGACTTTC. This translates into CSAGDAAGANVLTF.

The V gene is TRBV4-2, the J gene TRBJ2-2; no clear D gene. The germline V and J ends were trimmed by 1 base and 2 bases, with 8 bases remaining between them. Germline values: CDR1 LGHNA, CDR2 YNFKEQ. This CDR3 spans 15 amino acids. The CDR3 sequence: CASSQAPQNTGELFF. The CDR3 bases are TGTGCCAGCAGCCAAGCGCCCCAAAACACCGGGGAGCTGTTTTTT.

The DNA of the CDR3 is TGTGCCAGCAGTTTAGAGCGGTCAACTAATGAAAAACTGTTTTTT. Protein sequence: CASSLERSTNEKLFF. The chain employs TRBV27 and TRBJ1-4; D unresolved. The V end was cut by 2 bases, the J end by 0 bases, with 7 bases between. The germline V gene has CDR1 MNHEY and CDR2 SMNVEV (reference sequence). The CDR3 is 15 residues long.

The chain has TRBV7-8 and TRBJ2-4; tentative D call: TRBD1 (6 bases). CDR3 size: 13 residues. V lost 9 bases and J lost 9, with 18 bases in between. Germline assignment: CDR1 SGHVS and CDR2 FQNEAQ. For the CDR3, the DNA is TGTGCCAGTACCCCCGGGCAGGGGACCATTCAGTACTTC. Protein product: CASTPGQGTIQYF.

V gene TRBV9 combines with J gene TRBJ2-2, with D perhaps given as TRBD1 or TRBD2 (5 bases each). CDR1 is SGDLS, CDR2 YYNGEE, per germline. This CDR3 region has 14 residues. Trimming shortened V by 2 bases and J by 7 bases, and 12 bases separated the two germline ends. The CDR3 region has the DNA TGTGCCAGCAGCGTTGATGGGGGAATCGGGGAGCTGTTTTTT. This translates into CASSVDGGIGELFF.

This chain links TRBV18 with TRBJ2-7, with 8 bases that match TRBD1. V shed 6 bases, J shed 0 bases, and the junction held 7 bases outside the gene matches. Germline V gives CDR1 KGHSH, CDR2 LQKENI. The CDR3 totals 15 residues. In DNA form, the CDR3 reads TGTGCCAGCTCTACCGGACAGGGTAGCTCCTACGAGCAGTACTTC. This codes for CASSTGQGSSYEQYF.

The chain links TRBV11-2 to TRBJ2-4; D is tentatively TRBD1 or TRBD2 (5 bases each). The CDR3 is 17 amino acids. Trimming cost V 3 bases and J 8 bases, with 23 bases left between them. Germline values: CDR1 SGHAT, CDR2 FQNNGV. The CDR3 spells CASSFRSWDRLGDIQYF. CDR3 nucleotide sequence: TGTGCCAGCAGCTTTCGTTCCTGGGACCGCCTGGGGGACATTCAGTACTTC.

The CDR3: CASSPPHNSGNTIYF. The DNA of the CDR3 is TGTGCCAGCAGTCCTCCCCATAATTCTGGAAACACCATATATTTT. The rearrangement links TRBV2 to TRBJ1-3; D ambiguous. This CDR3 spans 15 amino acids. V lost 5 bases, J lost 1 base, and 12 bases lay in between. Per germline, CDR1 SNHLY and CDR2 FYNNEI.

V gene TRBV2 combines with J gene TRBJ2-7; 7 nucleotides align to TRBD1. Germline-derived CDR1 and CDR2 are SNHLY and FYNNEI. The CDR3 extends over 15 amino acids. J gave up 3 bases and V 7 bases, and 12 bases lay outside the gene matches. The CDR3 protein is CASIPEIGTVYEQYF. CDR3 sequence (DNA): TGTGCCAGCATTCCAGAGATCGGGACAGTCTACGAGCAGTACTTC.

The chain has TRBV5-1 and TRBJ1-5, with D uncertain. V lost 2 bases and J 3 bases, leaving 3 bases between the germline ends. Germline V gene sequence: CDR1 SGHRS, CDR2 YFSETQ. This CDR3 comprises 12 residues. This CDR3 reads CASSFDNQPQHF. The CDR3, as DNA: TGCGCCAGCAGCTTTGACAATCAGCCCCAGCATTTT.

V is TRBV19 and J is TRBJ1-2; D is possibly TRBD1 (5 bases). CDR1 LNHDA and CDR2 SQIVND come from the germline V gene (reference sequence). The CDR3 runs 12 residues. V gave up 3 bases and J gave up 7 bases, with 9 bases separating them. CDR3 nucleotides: TGTGCCAGTAGTATGAGAGGGGCTGGCTACACCTTC. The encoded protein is CASSMRGAGYTF.

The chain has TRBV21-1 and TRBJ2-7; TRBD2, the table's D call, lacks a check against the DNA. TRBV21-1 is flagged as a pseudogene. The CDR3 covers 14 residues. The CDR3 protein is CASSKLNGSYEQYF. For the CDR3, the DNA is TGTGCCAGCAGCAAATTAAACGGCTCCTACGAGCAGTACTTC.

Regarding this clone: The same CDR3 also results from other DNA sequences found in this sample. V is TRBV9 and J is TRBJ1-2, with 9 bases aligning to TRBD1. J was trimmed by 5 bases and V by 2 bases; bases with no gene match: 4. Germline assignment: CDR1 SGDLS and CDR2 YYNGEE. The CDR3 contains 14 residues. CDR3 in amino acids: CASSVDRGAYGYTF. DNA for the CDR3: TGTGCCAGCAGCGTGGACAGGGGTGCTTATGGCTACACCTTC.

CDR3 nucleotides: TGTGCCAGCAGCGTACGGACTAGCGCCTACAATGAGCAGTTCTTC. It translates to CASSVRTSAYNEQFF. The chain links TRBV7-6 to TRBJ2-1; the match to TRBD2 covers 9 bases. The CDR3 extends over 15 amino acids. Germline V gives CDR1 SGHVS, CDR2 FNYEAQ. The V and J ends lost 5 bases and 2 bases, in that order; junction bases with no gene match: 4.

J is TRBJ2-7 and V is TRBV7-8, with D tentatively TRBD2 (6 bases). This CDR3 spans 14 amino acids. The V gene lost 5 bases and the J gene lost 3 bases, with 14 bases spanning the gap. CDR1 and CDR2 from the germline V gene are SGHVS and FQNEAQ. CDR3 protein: CASSPWEAGYEQYF. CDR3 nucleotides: TGTGCCAGCAGCCCGTGGGAGGCCGGCTACGAGCAGTACTTC.

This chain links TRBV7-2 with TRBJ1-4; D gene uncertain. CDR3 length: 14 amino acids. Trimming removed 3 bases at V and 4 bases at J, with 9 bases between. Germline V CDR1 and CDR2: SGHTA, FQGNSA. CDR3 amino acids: CASSFNFGNEKLFF. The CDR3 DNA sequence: TGTGCCAGCAGCTTTAATTTTGGTAATGAAAAACTGTTTTTT.

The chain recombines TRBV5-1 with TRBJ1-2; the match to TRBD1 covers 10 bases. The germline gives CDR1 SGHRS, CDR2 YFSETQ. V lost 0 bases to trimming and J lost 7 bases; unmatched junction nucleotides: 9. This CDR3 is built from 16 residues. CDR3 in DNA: TGCGCCAGCAGCTTGGAGCCGGGACAGGGGATAAGTGGCTACACCTTC. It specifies CASSLEPGQGISGYTF.